These 25 T cell receptor beta chains share one sample of origin, sequenced in a study of PD-1 blockade in classical Hodgkin lymphoma. All patients relapsed after autologous stem cell transplantation, and brentuximab vedotin exposure varied. Isolation of CD4+ T cells from thawed PBMCs was performed by magnetic negative selection. TCRdb's copy holds only in-frame clones and misses some; the assay was immunoSEQ multiplex PCR. The sample shows 25,000 to 30,000 clones, over 65% of them seen only once. The sequenced sample was CD4+ T cells from blood, obtained at baseline. These receptors were taken from a human donor with classical Hodgkin lymphoma.

The CDR3 nucleotides are TGCGCCAGCAGCTTTCTGGGGCGCGACAGCTATGGCTACACCTTC. Its translation is CASSFLGRDSYGYTF. This sequence joins TRBV5-1 and TRBJ1-2; perhaps TRBD1 as D (5 bases). CDR1 SGHRS and CDR2 YFSETQ come from the germline V gene. V shed 2 bases and J shed 4 bases, with 15 bases lying between them. This CDR3 comprises 15 residues.

The chain employs TRBV9 and TRBJ1-1; 7 bases line up with TRBD1. The junction had 1 base not matched to a gene; V was cut back by 2 bases and J by 0 bases. This CDR3 is 14 amino acids long. CDR1 is SGDLS, CDR2 YYNGEE, per germline. The CDR3 loop is CASSVGQMNTEAFF. DNA for the CDR3: TGTGCCAGCAGCGTGGGACAGATGAACACTGAAGCTTTCTTT.

The CDR3, as DNA: TGTGCCAGCAGTTTAGGGGCAATCGGAGAGACCCAGTACTTC. Encoded protein: CASSLGAIGETQYF. The rearrangement uses TRBV27 and TRBJ2-5; weak D call: TRBD1 (5 bases). CDR3 length: 14 amino acids. V shed 2 bases and J shed 4 bases, with 11 bases lying between them. CDR1 is MNHEY and CDR2 is SMNVEV in the germline V gene (reference sequence).

The chain recombines TRBV19 with TRBJ1-4; 7 positions agree with TRBD1. The CDR3 totals 14 residues. J gave up 7 bases and V 4 bases, and 6 bases lay outside the gene matches. CDR1 is LNHDA, CDR2 SQIVND, per germline (reference sequence). CDR3 DNA: TGTGCCAGTAGTACAAGGGGGCTGGTTGAAAAACTGTTTTTT. Amino acid sequence: CASSTRGLVEKLFF.

The chain combines TRBV7-2 with TRBJ2-1; unclear D gene. V lost 1 base, J lost 5 bases, and 21 bases lay in between. Germline lookup yields CDR1 SGHTA and CDR2 FQGNSA. The CDR3 contains 18 residues. The CDR3 sequence is CASSLGWALPKFNNEQFF. As DNA, the CDR3 is TGTGCCAGCAGCTTAGGTTGGGCCCTCCCCAAGTTTAACAATGAGCAGTTCTTC.

The DNA for the CDR3 is TGTGCCAGCAGTCCCCCGCAGGACAGGGGCTACGAGCAGTACTTC. It encodes CASSPPQDRGYEQYF. The chain is built from TRBV6-5 and TRBJ2-7, with 9 positions matching TRBD1. This CDR3 has 15 amino acids. V was pared by 5 bases and J by 3 bases, with 8 bases of the junction left unmatched. The germline V gene encodes CDR1 MNHEY and CDR2 SVGAGI.

This clone was counted once. The chain combines TRBV29-1 with TRBJ2-5, with TRBD2 identical over 9 bases. V lost 5 bases, J lost 2 bases, and 9 bases stayed unmatched. Germline-derived CDR1 and CDR2 are SQVTM and ANQGSEA. There are 15 residues in the CDR3. The CDR3 bases are TGCAGCGTTAACCCGGGGACTAGCTTACAAGAGACCCAGTACTTC. Encoded protein: CSVNPGTSLQETQYF. Complete variable domain (other parts from reference TRBV29-1 and TRBJ2-5): SAVISQKPSRDICQRGTSLTIQCQVDSQVTMMFWYRQQPGQSLTLIATANQGSEATYESGFVIDKFPISRPNLTFSTLTVSNMSPEDSSIYLCSVNPGTSLQETQYFGPGTRLLVL.

As concerns this clone: Other DNA sequences in this sample translate to the same CDR3. This chain joins TRBV6-5 and TRBJ2-7; D gene ambiguous. This CDR3 has 14 amino acids. V shed 5 bases and J shed 3 bases, with 14 bases lying between them. CDR1 and CDR2 (germline): MNHEY, SVGAGI. The CDR3 coding sequence is TGTGCCAGCAGTAGATACGGACCGTTCTACGAGCAGTACTTC. Its protein is CASSRYGPFYEQYF.

J is TRBJ1-4 and V is TRBV28, with a weak D call TRBD1 (5 bases). This CDR3 has 12 amino acids. Germline assignment: CDR1 MDHEN and CDR2 SYDVKM. Trimming removed 7 bases from V and 8 bases from J, with 11 bases in between. CDR3 region: CASNSWGEKLFF. The CDR3, as DNA: TGTGCCAGCAATTCTTGGGGGGAAAAACTGTTTTTT.

The rearrangement uses TRBV2 and TRBJ2-2; D is perhaps TRBD1 (6 bases). Trimming stripped 6 bases from V and 6 bases from J, with 11 bases between. The CDR3 loop spans 13 amino acids. CDR1 and CDR2 (germline): SNHLY, FYNNEI. This CDR3 reads CASRLQGPGELFF. DNA for the CDR3: TGTGCCAGCAGACTACAGGGCCCCGGGGAGCTGTTTTTT.

This chain uses TRBV5-6 with TRBJ1-3; maybe TRBD1 (5 bases). This CDR3 has 16 amino acids. V lost 0 bases and J lost 0, with 10 bases in between. CDR1 SGHDT and CDR2 YYEEEE come from the germline V gene. The CDR3 DNA follows: TGTGCCAGCAGCTTGGGAGGGGACCTCTCTGGAAACACCATATATTTT. Residues: CASSLGGDLSGNTIYF.

A single count supports this clone. This chain connects TRBV2 to TRBJ2-1, with D possibly TRBD2 on 7 matching bases. Germline CDR1 SNHLY, CDR2 FYNNEI. The ends were cut back, 6 bases at V and 10 bases at J, with 19 bases in the middle. The length of the CDR3 is 14 residues. The chain's CDR3 is CASRGPGGAGEQFF. The CDR3 DNA is TGTGCCAGCAGGGGTCCGGGGGGCGCCGGGGAGCAGTTCTTC.

The chain couples TRBV29-1 to TRBJ1-2; D gene uncertain. With 7 bases removed from V and 6 bases from J, the gap between germline ends came to 15 bases. Germline CDR1 SQVTM, CDR2 ANQGSEA. CDR3 size: 12 residues. CDR3 DNA: TGCAGCGCCCTGTCGGGGAGAAATGGCTACACCTTC. This encodes CSALSGRNGYTF.

In its sample, this clone was seen a few times. This sequence joins TRBV4-3 and TRBJ2-3; D is perhaps TRBD1 or TRBD2 (5 bases each). Germline V CDR1 and CDR2: LGHNA, YSLEER. This CDR3 region has 16 residues. The V end lost 1 base, the J end lost 2 bases, and 13 bases lay between the germline ends. The CDR3 DNA reads as TGCGCCAGCAGCCAAGGTCCACGGGGCAACACAGATACGCAGTATTTT. Its translation: CASSQGPRGNTDTQYF.

The CDR3 loop is CASSLYNRRNTEAFF. DNA for the CDR3: TGTGCCAGCAGCTTGTACAATAGAAGGAACACTGAAGCTTTCTTT. V gene TRBV5-8 combines with J gene TRBJ1-1; D remains unclear. This CDR3 has 15 amino acids. With 1 base removed from V and 1 base from J, the gap between germline ends came to 11 bases. CDR1 is SGHTS and CDR2 is YDEGEE in the germline V gene.

This chain joins TRBV19 and TRBJ2-7; D remains ambiguous. This CDR3 is built from 12 residues. The germline V gene has CDR1 LNHDA and CDR2 SQIVND (reference sequence). The V gene lost 5 bases and the J gene lost 2 bases, with 7 bases spanning the gap. The CDR3 DNA reads TGTGCCAGTAGTTGGGGAACCTACGAGCAGTACTTC. Protein: CASSWGTYEQYF.

The rearrangement uses TRBV7-2 and TRBJ2-3, with no clear D. Trimming cost V 8 bases and J 1 base, with 7 bases left between them. Germline assignment: CDR1 SGHTA and CDR2 FQGNSA. The CDR3 has 12 amino acids. Here the CDR3 reads CASDRGTDTQYF. The CDR3 DNA sequence: TGTGCCAGCGACCGGGGCACAGATACGCAGTATTTT.

The chain uses TRBV6-1 and TRBJ1-1; D is unclear. The CDR3 runs to 15 residues. The germline CDR1 and CDR2 sequences are MNHNS and SASEGT. Trimming took 1 base from V and 1 from J, leaving 10 bases between them. CDR3 DNA: TGTGCCAGCAGTGAAGGACATAATTCGAACACTGAAGCTTTCTTT. Protein: CASSEGHNSNTEAFF.

This clone was counted only a few times. The chain joins TRBV10-3 to TRBJ2-1; 12 positions agree with TRBD2. The CDR3 contains 12 residues. In germline, CDR1 is ENHRY, CDR2 SYGVKD. The junction had 2 bases not matched to a gene; V was cut back by 5 bases and J by 12 bases. The CDR3: CAISRLAGVQFF. DNA of the CDR3: TGTGCCATCAGTCGACTAGCGGGGGTGCAGTTCTTC.

The chain joins TRBV28 to TRBJ1-2; the D gene is possibly TRBD1 (5 bases). Per germline, CDR1 MDHEN and CDR2 SYDVKM. CDR3 length: 15 residues. The V end lost 0 bases, the J end lost 6 bases, and 14 bases lay between the germline ends. CDR3 in amino acids: CASSLWPGHYHGYTF. The CDR3 DNA reads TGTGCCAGCAGTTTATGGCCAGGACATTATCATGGCTACACCTTC.

The gene calls are TRBV27 and TRBJ2-3; D may be TRBD2 (6 bases). This CDR3 spans 17 amino acids. The germline gives CDR1 MNHEY, CDR2 SMNVEV (reference sequence). The V and J ends lost 2 bases and 0 bases respectively, with 15 bases between them. For the CDR3, the DNA is TGTGCCAGCAGTTTAGGTCAGAGGCGGGGAAGCACAGATACGCAGTATTTT. Its protein is CASSLGQRRGSTDTQYF.

V usage is TRBV7-3 and J usage is TRBJ2-1, with a tentative D call TRBD1 (5 bases). CDR1 and CDR2 (germline): SGHTA, FQGTGA. The CDR3 extends over 14 amino acids. V lost 5 bases to trimming and J lost 5 bases, with 13 bases between them. The CDR3 loop reads CASSAATDHNEQFF. As DNA, the CDR3 is TGTGCCAGCAGCGCCGCGACAGACCACAATGAGCAGTTCTTC.

This clone was observed once. This CDR3 is CASRPTTGKDGTDTQYF. The CDR3 DNA sequence: TGTGCCAGCAGACCGACGACAGGGAAGGATGGCACAGATACGCAGTATTTT. The chain has TRBV27 and TRBJ2-3; TRBD1 matches at 7 bases. V shed 6 bases, J shed 1 base, and the junction held 13 bases outside the gene matches. This CDR3 has 17 residues. Germline CDR1 and CDR2: MNHEY and SMNVEV (reference sequence).

The chain couples TRBV19 to TRBJ1-6; no definite D call. This CDR3 is built from 14 residues. Between the trimmed V and J ends, which lost 1 base and 4 bases, there was a span of 5 bases. CDR1 LNHDA and CDR2 SQIVND come from the germline V gene (reference sequence). The CDR3 region has the DNA TGTGCCAGTAGTATAGGGGAGTATAATTCACCCCTCCACTTT. Translating gives CASSIGEYNSPLHF.

V is TRBV9 and J is TRBJ2-1, with D possibly matching TRBD2 (6 bases). Germline values: CDR1 SGDLS, CDR2 YYNGEE. The CDR3 is 15 residues long. V lost 3 bases, J lost 2 bases, and 12 bases lay in between. CDR3 in amino acids: CASSAERAPYNEQFF. CDR3 sequence (DNA): TGTGCCAGCAGCGCCGAGCGGGCCCCCTACAATGAGCAGTTCTTC.